This T cell receptor beta chain was captured in a study of regulatory T cells in long-lasting Graves disease. Relying on iRepertoire HTBI primers and Arm-PCR of CDR3 regions, the team built TCR beta libraries. TCRdb analysed the multiplex PCR reads with MiXCR anew, one entry per CDR3 protein. The table has just over 600,000 distinct CDR3 sequences, about 16% seen once. Broader study findings: Lower TCR diversity was seen in persistent Graves' patients than in newly diagnosed ones.

The time point is: newly diagnosed GD, antithyroid drugs for less than 3 months. The TCR library was prepared using RNA isolated from PBMCs. This clonotype was seen repeatedly, ten times or more. As yet, its antigen is unknown. The sample was also reused in another study, on T cells in Graves' hyperthyroidism and ophthalmopathy. From that paper: Newly diagnosed hyperthyroidism, duration under 2 months, in patients aged 18 to 65.

The receptor was derived from a woman in her 30s with Graves disease. The sequencing here drew on peripheral blood mononuclear cells (PBMCs), taken at new diagnosis, from a patient treated with antithyroid drugs.

The DNA for the CDR3 is TGTGCCAGCAGAATGACTAGCGGGAGGGTAAATGAGCAGTTCTTC. It translates to CASRMTSGRVNEQFF. The rearrangement uses TRBV28 and TRBJ2-1, with 14 bases identical to TRBD2. The CDR3 contains 15 residues. Trimming took 6 bases from V and 7 from J; bases not matched to a gene: 5. Germline-derived CDR1 and CDR2 are MDHEN and SYDVKM.